A selection of T cell receptor beta chains follows, all from one sample in a study of shared clonotypes between healthy human individuals. Assay: immunoSEQ multiplex PCR; the TCRdb copy retains only in-frame clones and omits some. Of approximately 590,000 clones detected, less than 97% appear once; the ten largest clones hold roughly 0.1%. The sequenced sample was naive CD8+ T cells sorted from blood. All receptors derive from a woman younger than 45 in good health. CDR3s include the opening cysteine and the closing phenylalanine or tryptophan.

TRBJ2-7,TRBV9,CASSVGGRDDEQYF
TRBJ2-7,TRBV4-1,CASSQVPPSREQYF
TRBJ2-7,TRBV7-3,CASSYPYPHEQYF
TRBJ2-7,TRBV5-4,CASSLQGSGYEQYF
-,TRBV29-1,CSVLEGEQYF
TRBJ2-3,TRBV13,CASSSTHPSGSTDTQYF
TRBJ2-5,TRBV28,CASSSDRTVGETQYF
TRBJ2-7,TRBV2,CASTPGQGFYEQYF
TRBJ2-3,TRBV7-2,CASNRGLAGVKDTQYF
TRBJ2-5,TRBV5-4,CASSLQLAGRETQYF
TRBJ2-1,TRBV27,CASSLSGGGEQFF
TRBJ1-1,TRBV4-1,CASSQAAGRWDTEAFF
TRBJ2-7,TRBV1,CTSPGVAGFSYEQYF
TRBJ2-5,TRBV2,CASSDGTLYQETQYF
TRBJ2-1,TRBV27,CASSGMWNGNEQFF
TRBJ2-1,TRBV2,CASSPGLAGGAFYNEQFF
TRBJ1-2,TRBV11-2,CASSLPGTDGYTF
TRBJ2-5,TRBV7-9,CASSLDPVPTQYF
TRBJ2-7,TRBV6-1,CATTPGQGLIYEQYF
TRBJ2-7,TRBV4-2,CASSRRLAGEDEQYF
TRBJ2-5,TRBV6-5,CASRTSEYQETQYF
TRBJ2-7,TRBV15,CATSPSAGPSYEQYF
TRBJ2-1,TRBV28,CASSNNEQFF
TRBJ2-2,TRBV6-6,CASSNTGELFF
TRBJ2-7,TRBV13,CASSGRQAYDEQYF
TRBJ2-3,TRBV19,CASKGSSGPTDTQYF
TRBJ1-5,TRBV7-9,CASSLGGLNNQPQHF
TRBJ2-2,TRBV4-1,CASSYWPVGANTGELFF
TRBJ1-5,TRBV5-6,CASSLQGPGWPQHF
TRBJ1-1,TRBV4-1,CASSQDGTIAFF
TRBJ2-4,TRBV27,CASSHGTSGRDIQYF
TRBJ2-7,TRBV5-1,CASSLYGGYEQYF
-,TRBV27,CASSLTVSYEQYF
TRBJ1-4,TRBV7-8,CASRYRDRDYEKLFF
TRBJ2-7,TRBV9,CASSVASGRNYEQYF
TRBJ2-7,TRBV11-3,CASSSTGGEEQYF
TRBJ2-7,TRBV2,CASSEGAGRTYEQYF
TRBJ2-5,TRBV5-6,CASSSLAGAETQYF
TRBJ2-1,TRBV10-2,CASSEVAGPNYNEQFF
TRBJ2-1,TRBV4-1,CASNSGPYNEQFF
TRBJ2-7,TRBV7-9,CASSPQNGQAPLRQYF
TRBJ2-7,TRBV15,CATSRDQVSYEQYF
TRBJ2-7,TRBV7-9,CASSSSDRVGEQYF
TRBJ2-1,TRBV7-9,CASSPLVQGARNEQFF
TRBJ1-6,TRBV10-3,CAISEPRDRNNSPLHF
TRBJ2-3,TRBV9,CASSETSGRVRTDTQYF
TRBJ2-2,TRBV27,CASSLLFGRGTGELFF
TRBJ2-7,TRBV14,CASSRGLAGGYEQYF
TRBJ1-1,TRBV7-9,CASREDIPPEAFF